This TCR beta chain came from a study of CD8+ T cells in alopecia areata. About the research overall: The percentage of affected scalp area served as the score of severity for treated patients.

V gave up 4 bases and J gave up 0 bases; unmatched junction bases: 4. CDR1 is MGHRA and CDR2 is YSYEKL in the germline V gene. The CDR3 spans 16 residues. As for treatment: oral pan-JAK inhibitor, 5-10 mg twice daily. CD4+ and CD8+ T cells were sorted from PBMCs stained for CD3, CD4 and CD8. Concerning this clone itself: Its antigen is not known.

General study results and limits: Clonality in lesional scalp, especially alopecia totalis/universalis, exceeded that of normal scalp.

After isolation, RNA underwent reverse transcription to generate cDNA as the sequencing template. Libraries were prepared by immunoSEQ multiplex PCR; TCRdb keeps only in-frame clonotypes and omits some of them. The table lists about 140,000 clones, roughly four fifths of them singletons. Sequenced material: CD8+ T cells sorted from blood, taken at week 4, from a patient treated with tofacitinib. V and J are TRBV4-1 and TRBJ2-3, with 10 bases aligning to TRBD1. The sequence was obtained from a human donor with alopecia areata. CDR3 in DNA: TGCGCCAGCAGCCCCGGGACAGGGGCTAGCACAGATACGCAGTATTTT. This encodes CASSPGTGASTDTQYF.